Given below is one TCR beta chain in context. No antigen is known for it. The data belong to a study of T cell responses to AZD1222 COVID-19 vaccine. Study results and limitations: Among those given AZD1222, only five to seven were seropositive at baseline.

Some clones are missing from TCRdb's copy, which holds only in-frame ones; the method was immunoSEQ multiplex PCR. There are 150,000 to 200,000 clones in the sample; around 92% occur only once, and 4.4% lies in the top ten. Trimming at V came to 2 bases and at J to 7 bases, leaving 15 bases not matched to a gene. Germline V gives CDR1 SGHNT, CDR2 YENEEA. The CDR3 runs to 19 residues. This receptor was identified in an adult in good health. The sequencing used peripheral blood, collected on day 0 of MenACWY control vaccination. The chain carries TRBV11-3 and TRBJ2-2, with 11 bases lining up with TRBD2. The CDR3 sequence: CASSLNVLAGGFGDGELFF. The DNA of the CDR3 is TGTGCCAGCAGCTTAAACGTTCTAGCGGGAGGCTTCGGTGACGGGGAGCTGTTTTTT.